The present TCR beta chain was sequenced within a study of shared clonotypes between healthy human individuals. Naive CD8 isolation took CD45RO-negative cells positively selected for CCR7 and excluded terminally differentiated effector memory CD45RA+ cells. The donors were all Caucasian adults (living in Nashville, Tennessee). Trimming removed 5 bases from V and 3 bases from J; junction bases left unmatched: 11. Germline V lookup: CDR1 SEHNR, CDR2 FQNEAQ (reference sequence). This CDR3 contains 17 residues. With regard to this clone: Its antigen is unidentified.

Sequenced by immunoSEQ multiplex PCR; TCRdb stores in-frame clones only, minus some. Of about 680,000 clones in the sample, about 90% were seen once. The study, taken as a whole, reports: Since donors were few, the genetic and exposure-history diversity represented was limited. Generally, naive subsets (rather than memory subsets) showed larger estimated richness.

The V gene is TRBV7-9, the J gene TRBJ2-7; 12 bases align to TRBD2. This sequence was found in a man younger than 45 in good health. The source material was naive CD8+ T cells sorted from blood. CDR3 loop: CASSGWGLAGRGYEQYF. The CDR3 DNA sequence: TGTGCCAGCAGCGGGTGGGGACTAGCGGGCCGTGGCTACGAGCAGTACTTC.